The entry below gives a single T cell receptor (beta chain) sequence along with its context. This sample was taken from a study of T cell responses to AZD1222 COVID-19 vaccine. Study summary: Second-dose recipients at about 4 or about 12 weeks were treated as one pooled group.

Trimming removed 4 bases from V and 4 bases from J; junction bases left unmatched: 7. The CDR3 sequence is 16 residues long. Germline assignment: CDR1 SGDLS and CDR2 YYNGEE. Assay: immunoSEQ multiplex PCR; the TCRdb copy retains only in-frame clones and omits some. The sample records 120,000 or so clones, roughly nine tenths being singletons. Sequencing was performed on peripheral blood, taken on day 0 of AZD1222 vaccination. The sequence was collected from an adult in good health. The chain links TRBV9 to TRBJ2-3; 12 nucleotides agree with TRBD2. CDR3 amino acids: CASSPSSGRGSDTQYF. The CDR3 DNA reads as TGTGCCAGCAGCCCCTCTAGCGGGAGGGGGTCAGATACGCAGTATTTT.